This TCR beta chain was found in a study of blood T cells in healthy people across ages. In germline, CDR1 is GTSNPN, CDR2 SVGIG (reference sequence). The CDR3 sequence is 11 residues long. The V end lost 7 bases, the J end lost 4 bases, and 10 bases lay between the germline ends. Through a sample-barcoded 5' primer and a J-beta primer mix, a second PCR was run for roughly 6 to 11 cycles. TCRdb called the 5' RACE reads again in MiXCR, with one record for every CDR3 protein. The sample contains about a million distinct CDR3 sequences, 30% to 40% of which appear only once. The sample was blood. The chain recombines TRBV30 with TRBJ1-1; a weak D match, TRBD1 (6 bases). The source of this sequence is a man younger than 35 in good health. The CDR3 DNA sequence: TGTGCCTTACAGGGACCCACTGAAGCTTTCTTT. This translates into CALQGPTEAFF.